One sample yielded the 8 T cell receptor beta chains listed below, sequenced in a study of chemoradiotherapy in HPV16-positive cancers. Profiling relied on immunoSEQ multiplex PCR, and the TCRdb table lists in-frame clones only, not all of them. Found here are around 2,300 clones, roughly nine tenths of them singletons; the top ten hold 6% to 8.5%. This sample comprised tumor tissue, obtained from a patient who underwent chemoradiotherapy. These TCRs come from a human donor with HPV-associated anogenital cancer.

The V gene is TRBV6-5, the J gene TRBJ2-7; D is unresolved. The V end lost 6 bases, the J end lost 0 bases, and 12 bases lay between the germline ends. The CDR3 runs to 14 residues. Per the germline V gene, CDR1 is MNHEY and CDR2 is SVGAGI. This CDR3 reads CASRRGLSSYEQYF. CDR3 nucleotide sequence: TGTGCCAGCAGACGCGGTCTGAGCTCCTACGAGCAGTACTTC.

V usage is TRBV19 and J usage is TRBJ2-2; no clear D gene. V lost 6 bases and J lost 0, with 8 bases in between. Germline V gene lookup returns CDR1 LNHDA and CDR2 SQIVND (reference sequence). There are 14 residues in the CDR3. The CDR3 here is CASRGIPNTGELFF. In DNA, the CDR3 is TGTGCCAGTAGGGGGATACCGAACACCGGGGAGCTGTTTTTT.

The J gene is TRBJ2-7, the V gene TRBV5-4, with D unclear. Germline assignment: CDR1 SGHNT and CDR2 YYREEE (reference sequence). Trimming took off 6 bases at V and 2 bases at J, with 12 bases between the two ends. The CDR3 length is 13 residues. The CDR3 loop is CASNLFHTYEQYF. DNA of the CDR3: TGTGCCAGCAACCTCTTCCACACCTACGAGCAGTACTTC.

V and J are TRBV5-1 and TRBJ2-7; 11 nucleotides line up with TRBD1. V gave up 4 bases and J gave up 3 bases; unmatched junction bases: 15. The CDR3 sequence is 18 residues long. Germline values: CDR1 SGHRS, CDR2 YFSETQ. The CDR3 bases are TGCGCCAGCAGCCCAAGTGTAACAGGACAGGGGGCGATCTACGAGCAGTACTTC. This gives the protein CASSPSVTGQGAIYEQYF.

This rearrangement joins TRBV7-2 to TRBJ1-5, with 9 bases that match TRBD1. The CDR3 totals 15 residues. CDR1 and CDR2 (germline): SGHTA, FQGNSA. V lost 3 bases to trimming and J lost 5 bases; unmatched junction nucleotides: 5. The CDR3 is CASSLLQGAHQPQHF. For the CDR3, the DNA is TGTGCCAGCAGCTTGCTACAGGGGGCGCATCAGCCCCAGCATTTT.

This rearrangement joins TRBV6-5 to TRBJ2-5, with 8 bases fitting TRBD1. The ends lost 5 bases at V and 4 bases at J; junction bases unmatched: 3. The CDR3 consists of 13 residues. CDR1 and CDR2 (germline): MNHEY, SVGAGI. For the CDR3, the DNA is TGTGCCAGCAGTCCCGGGACAGGAGAGACCCAGTACTTC. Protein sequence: CASSPGTGETQYF.

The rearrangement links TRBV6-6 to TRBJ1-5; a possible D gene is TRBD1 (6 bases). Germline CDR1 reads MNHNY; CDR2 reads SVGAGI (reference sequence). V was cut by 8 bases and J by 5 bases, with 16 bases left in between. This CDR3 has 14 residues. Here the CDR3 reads CASLPSDRYQPQHF. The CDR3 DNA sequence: TGTGCCAGCTTACCCAGTGACAGGTATCAGCCCCAGCATTTT.

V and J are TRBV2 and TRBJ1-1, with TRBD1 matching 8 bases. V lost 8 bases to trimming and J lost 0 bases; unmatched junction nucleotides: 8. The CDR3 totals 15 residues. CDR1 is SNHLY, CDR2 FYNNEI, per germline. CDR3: CASRRGRGMNTEAFF. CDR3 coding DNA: TGTGCCAGCCGCAGGGGGCGCGGAATGAACACTGAAGCTTTCTTT.